One and the same sample provided the 16 T cell receptor beta chains below, sequenced in a study of T cells in localized non-small cell lung cancer. Some clones are missing from TCRdb's copy, which holds only in-frame ones; the method was immunoSEQ multiplex PCR. The table lists roughly 27,000 clones, roughly 90% of them singletons. The sample here was peripheral blood, taken before any cancer treatment. The receptor set was obtained from a female donor aged 60 or older with stage I lung adenocarcinoma.

CDR3 amino acids: CASSEGGGGQPQHF. The CDR3 nucleotides are TGTGCCAGCAGTGAGGGAGGGGGAGGCCAGCCCCAGCATTTT. The rearrangement uses TRBV6-1 and TRBJ1-5, with D perhaps TRBD1 (6 bases). V gave up 3 bases and J gave up 7 bases, with 13 bases separating them. The CDR3 loop spans 14 amino acids. The germline CDR1 and CDR2 sequences are MNHNS and SASEGT.

The chain has TRBV5-1 and TRBJ2-7; D remains ambiguous. The germline gives CDR1 SGHRS, CDR2 YFSETQ. The length of the CDR3 is 16 residues. Trimming stripped 1 base from V and 6 bases from J, with 20 bases between. The CDR3 region is CASSLSGVIKPLEQYF. In nucleotides, the CDR3 is TGCGCCAGCAGCTTGAGTGGGGTGATCAAGCCTCTCGAGCAGTACTTC.

V usage is TRBV7-2 and J usage is TRBJ1-2; maybe TRBD1 (6 bases). The CDR3 has 13 residues. Germline loops: CDR1 SGHTA, CDR2 FQGNSA. Trimming stripped 5 bases from V and 4 bases from J, with 11 bases between. The CDR3 protein is CASSPDRSYGYTF. The CDR3 nucleotides read TGTGCCAGCAGCCCAGACAGGAGCTATGGCTACACCTTC.

V gene TRBV6-5 combines with J gene TRBJ2-3, with D hard to call. Germline CDR1 and CDR2: MNHEY and SVGAGI. This CDR3 region has 14 residues. Deletions cut 2 bases from V and 2 bases from J, with 8 bases between. In DNA, the CDR3 is TGTGCCAGCAGTTACCAACTTGTCACAGATACGCAGTATTTT. This encodes CASSYQLVTDTQYF.

V is TRBV10-3 and J is TRBJ1-5; D is ambiguous. With 0 bases removed from V and 3 bases from J, the gap between germline ends came to 3 bases. The length of the CDR3 is 13 residues. Germline V CDR1 and CDR2: ENHRY, SYGVKD. CDR3 DNA: TGTGCCATCAGTGAGTCGACCAATCAGCCCCAGCATTTT. Amino acids: CAISESTNQPQHF.

The chain uses TRBV9 and TRBJ2-1; 7 bases are a match to TRBD2. CDR3 length: 16 residues. Losses at the gene ends were 2 bases for V and 6 bases for J; bases not matched to a gene: 11. Germline-derived CDR1 and CDR2 are SGDLS and YYNGEE. For the CDR3, the DNA is TGTGCCAGCAGCGTCCGGGGGGTAGGGAAAACCAATGAGCAGTTCTTC. Its protein is CASSVRGVGKTNEQFF.

The chain couples TRBV5-1 to TRBJ2-3, with TRBD2 identical over 7 bases. CDR3 length: 17 residues. Germline V gene sequence: CDR1 SGHRS, CDR2 YFSETQ. J was trimmed by 2 bases and V by 1 base; bases with no gene match: 10. The CDR3 DNA reads as TGCGCCAGCAGCTTGTTCCCTGGCCGGGGGGTCACAGATACGCAGTATTTT. Amino acid sequence: CASSLFPGRGVTDTQYF.

The chain joins TRBV19 to TRBJ2-5; D may correspond to TRBD1 or TRBD2 (5 bases each). The germline CDR1 and CDR2 sequences are LNHDA and SQIVND (reference sequence). This CDR3 region has 15 residues. Deletions cut 1 base from V and 5 bases from J, with 14 bases between. CDR3 in amino acids: CASSIGRGVKETQYF. The DNA of the CDR3 is TGTGCCAGTAGTATAGGAAGAGGGGTCAAGGAGACCCAGTACTTC.

V gene TRBV4-1 combines with J gene TRBJ2-5; D assignment may be TRBD1 or TRBD2 (5 bases each). Germline V CDR1 and CDR2: MGHRA, YSYEKL. V was trimmed by 2 bases and J by 7 bases, leaving 11 bases between them. This CDR3 is built from 13 residues. CDR3 bases: TGCGCCAGCAGCCAATTCGGGGCGGGGACCCAGTACTTC. Translation gives CASSQFGAGTQYF.

The table lists this clone with a count of one. The genes are TRBV18 and TRBJ1-2; TRBD1 matches 7 bases. V gave up 6 bases and J gave up 8 bases; unmatched junction bases: 12. This CDR3 region has 14 residues. The germline V gene encodes CDR1 KGHSH and CDR2 LQKENI. The DNA of the CDR3 is TGTGCCAGCTCGCCAACAGGGGATACGTACGGCTACACCTTC. Translation: CASSPTGDTYGYTF.

Concerning this clone: Sequence at one end of the junction differs from germline and may be a read error. The chain carries TRBV28 and TRBJ2-7, with 8 bases matching TRBD2. This CDR3 region has 13 residues. CDR1 MDHEN and CDR2 SYDVKM come from the germline V gene. Written as DNA, the CDR3 is TGCGCCAACTGTAGCGGGAAGGCCTACGAGCAGTACTTC. Encoded protein: CANCSGKAYEQYF.

The chain has TRBV6-5 and TRBJ2-2, with TRBD1 identical over 7 bases. CDR1 and CDR2 from the germline V gene are MNHEY and SVGAGI. The CDR3 covers 14 residues. V shed 0 bases and J 7 bases; nucleotides not matched to a gene: 2. The CDR3 DNA sequence: TGTGCCAGCAGTTACTCGACAGGGTACGGGGAGCTGTTTTTT. It yields the protein CASSYSTGYGELFF.

The V and J genes are TRBV16 and TRBJ1-1, with D maybe TRBD1 (6 bases). With 0 bases removed from V and 10 bases from J, the gap between germline ends came to 18 bases. Germline V CDR1 and CDR2: KGHSY, FQNENV. The CDR3 sequence is 15 residues long. The DNA of the CDR3 is TGTGCCAGCAGCCAATCGGAACGGGGGGGCAGAGGAGCTTTCTTT. Its translation: CASSQSERGGRGAFF.

The gene calls are TRBV5-1 and TRBJ2-2, with 8 bases aligning to TRBD1. This CDR3 spans 18 amino acids. Germline V gene sequence: CDR1 SGHRS, CDR2 YFSETQ. V dropped 4 bases and J dropped 8; count of bases not matched to a gene: 19. The CDR3 DNA reads as TGCGCCAGCAGCCCGGCCCCCACAGGGGGGACCTTTAGGGGGGAGCTGTTTTTT. This codes for CASSPAPTGGTFRGELFF.

V is TRBV7-2 and J is TRBJ2-3; 8 positions agree with TRBD1. This CDR3 has 16 amino acids. Germline V gives CDR1 SGHTA, CDR2 FQGNSA. V dropped 1 base and J dropped 7; count of bases not matched to a gene: 10. CDR3 nucleotide sequence: TGTGCCAGCAGCTTAGAGGCAGGGGGCGAAGGAAATACGCAGTATTTT. Amino acids: CASSLEAGGEGNTQYF.

The chain couples TRBV19 to TRBJ2-7; weak D call: TRBD2 (6 bases). The CDR3 contains 15 residues. Looked up from germline, CDR1 is LNHDA and CDR2 is SQIVND (reference sequence). V was shortened by 6 bases and J by 2 bases, with 17 bases between the two germline ends. The CDR3 is CASSRRGDSTYEQYF. The CDR3 coding sequence is TGTGCCAGTAGCCGAAGAGGGGACTCGACCTACGAGCAGTACTTC.